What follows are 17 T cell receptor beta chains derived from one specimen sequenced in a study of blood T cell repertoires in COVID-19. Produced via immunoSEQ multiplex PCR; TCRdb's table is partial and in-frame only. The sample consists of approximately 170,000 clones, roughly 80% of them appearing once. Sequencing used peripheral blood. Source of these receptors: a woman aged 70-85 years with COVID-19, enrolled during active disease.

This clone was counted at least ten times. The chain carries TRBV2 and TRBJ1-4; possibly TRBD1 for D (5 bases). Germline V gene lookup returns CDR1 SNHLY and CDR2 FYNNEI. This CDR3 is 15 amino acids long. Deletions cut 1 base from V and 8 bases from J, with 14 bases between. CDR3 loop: CASSEGWGDGEKLFF. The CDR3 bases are TGTGCCAGCAGTGAAGGATGGGGGGATGGGGAAAAACTGTTTTTT.

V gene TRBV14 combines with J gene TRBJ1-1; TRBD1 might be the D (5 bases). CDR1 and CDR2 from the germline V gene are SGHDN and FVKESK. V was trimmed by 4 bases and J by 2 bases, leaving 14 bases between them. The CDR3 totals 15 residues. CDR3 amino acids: CASSRVSQGNTEAFF. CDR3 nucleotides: TGTGCCAGCAGCCGCGTTAGTCAGGGTAACACTGAAGCTTTCTTT.

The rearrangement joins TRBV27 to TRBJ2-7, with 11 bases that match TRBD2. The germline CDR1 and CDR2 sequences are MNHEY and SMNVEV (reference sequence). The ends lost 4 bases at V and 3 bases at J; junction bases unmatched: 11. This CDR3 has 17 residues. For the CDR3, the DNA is TGTGCCAGCAGTTCCGAACCGACTAGCGGGGCTGTCTACGAGCAGTACGTC. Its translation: CASSSEPTSGAVYEQYV.

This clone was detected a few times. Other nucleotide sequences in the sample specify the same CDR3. CDR3 sequence reads: CSARRETQYF. The CDR3 DNA reads TGCAGTGCTAGACGGGAGACCCAGTACTTC. This sequence joins TRBV20-1 and TRBJ2-5; D remains unclear. Germline V gene data show CDR1 as DFQATT and CDR2 as SNEGSKA (reference sequence). Between the trimmed V and J ends, which lost 2 bases and 5 bases, there was a span of 3 bases. This CDR3 is 10 amino acids long.

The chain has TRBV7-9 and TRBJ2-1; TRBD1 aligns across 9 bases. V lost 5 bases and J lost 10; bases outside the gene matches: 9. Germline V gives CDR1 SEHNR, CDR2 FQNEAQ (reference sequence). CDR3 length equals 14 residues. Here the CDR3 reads CASSRPDRGDEQFF. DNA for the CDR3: TGTGCCAGCAGCCGCCCGGACAGGGGTGACGAGCAGTTCTTC. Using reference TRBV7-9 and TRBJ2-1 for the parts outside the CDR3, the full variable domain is DTGVSQNPRHKITKRGQNVTFRCDPISEHNRLYWYRQTLGQGPEFLTYFQNEAQLEKSRLLSDRFSAERPKGSFSTLEIQRTEQGDSAMYLCASSRPDRGDEQFFGPGTRLTVL.

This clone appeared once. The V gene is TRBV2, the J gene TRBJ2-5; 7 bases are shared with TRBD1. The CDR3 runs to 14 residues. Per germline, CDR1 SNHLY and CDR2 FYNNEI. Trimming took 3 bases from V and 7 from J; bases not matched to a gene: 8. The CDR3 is CASSEQTGSRTQYF. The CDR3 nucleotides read TGTGCCAGCAGTGAGCAGACAGGGTCTAGGACCCAGTACTTC.

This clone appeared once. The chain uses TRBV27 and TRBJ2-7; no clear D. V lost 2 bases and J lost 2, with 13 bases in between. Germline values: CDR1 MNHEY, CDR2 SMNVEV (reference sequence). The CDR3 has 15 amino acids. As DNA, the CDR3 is TGTGCCAGCAGTTTACGGGTAGGCGGTGCCTACGAGCAGTACGTC. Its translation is CASSLRVGGAYEQYV.

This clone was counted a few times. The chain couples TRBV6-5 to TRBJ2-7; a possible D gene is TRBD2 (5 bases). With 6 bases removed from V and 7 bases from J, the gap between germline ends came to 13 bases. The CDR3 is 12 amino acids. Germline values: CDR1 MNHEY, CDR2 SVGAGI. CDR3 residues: CASRNQPGEQYF. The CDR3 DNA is TGTGCCAGCAGAAATCAACCGGGGGAGCAGTACTTC.

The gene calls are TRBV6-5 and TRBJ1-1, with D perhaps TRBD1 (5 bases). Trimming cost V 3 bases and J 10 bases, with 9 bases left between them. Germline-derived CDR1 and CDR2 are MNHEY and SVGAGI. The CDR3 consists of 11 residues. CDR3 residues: CASSYSGLAFF. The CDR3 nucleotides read TGTGCCAGCAGTTATTCAGGGTTAGCTTTCTTT.

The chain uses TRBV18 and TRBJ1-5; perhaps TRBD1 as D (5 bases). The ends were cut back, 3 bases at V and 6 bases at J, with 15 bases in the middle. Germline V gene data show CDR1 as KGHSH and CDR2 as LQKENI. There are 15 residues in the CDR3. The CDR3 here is CASSPRQVGGQPQHF. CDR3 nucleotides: TGTGCCAGCTCACCCAGGCAGGTCGGGGGTCAGCCCCAGCATTTT.

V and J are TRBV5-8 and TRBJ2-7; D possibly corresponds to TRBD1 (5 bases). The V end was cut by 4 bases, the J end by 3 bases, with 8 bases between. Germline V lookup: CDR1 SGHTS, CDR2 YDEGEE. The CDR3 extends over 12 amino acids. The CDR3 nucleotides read TGTGCCAGCAGCGGGGCCGGCTACGAGCAGTACTTC. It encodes CASSGAGYEQYF. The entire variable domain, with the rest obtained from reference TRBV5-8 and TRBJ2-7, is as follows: EAGVTQSPTHLIKTRGQQATLRCSPISGHTSVYWYQQALGLGLQFLLWYDEGEERNRGNFPPRFSGRQFPNYSSELNVNALELEDSALYLCASSGAGYEQYFGPGTRLTVT.

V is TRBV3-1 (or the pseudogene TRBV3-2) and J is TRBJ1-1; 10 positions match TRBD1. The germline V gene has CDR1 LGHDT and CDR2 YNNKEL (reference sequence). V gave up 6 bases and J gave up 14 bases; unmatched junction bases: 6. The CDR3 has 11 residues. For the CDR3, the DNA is TGTGCCAGCAGGCAGGGGGACAGGGGCTTCTTT. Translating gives CASRQGDRGFF.

CDR3 sequence (DNA): TGTGCCACTTCTTTTCTGACCGGGGGGGCCCAGTACTTC. As protein: CATSFLTGGAQYF. This chain uses TRBV12-3 or TRBV12-4 with TRBJ2-5; 8 nucleotides agree with TRBD2. The V and J ends lost 10 bases and 9 bases, in that order; junction bases with no gene match: 13. This CDR3 is built from 13 residues.

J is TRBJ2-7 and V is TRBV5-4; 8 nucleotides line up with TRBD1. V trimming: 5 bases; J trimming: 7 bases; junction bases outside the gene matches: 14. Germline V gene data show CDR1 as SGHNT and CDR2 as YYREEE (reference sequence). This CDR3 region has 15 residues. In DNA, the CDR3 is TGTGCCAGCAGACGTCAGACAGGGGAGTTGGGTGAGCAGTACTTC. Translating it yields CASRRQTGELGEQYF. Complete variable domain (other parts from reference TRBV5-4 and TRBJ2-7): ETGVTQSPTHLIKTRGQQVTLRCSSQSGHNTVSWYQQALGQGPQFIFQYYREEENGRGNFPPRFSGLQFPNYSSELNVNALELDDSALYLCASRRQTGELGEQYFGPGTRLTVT.

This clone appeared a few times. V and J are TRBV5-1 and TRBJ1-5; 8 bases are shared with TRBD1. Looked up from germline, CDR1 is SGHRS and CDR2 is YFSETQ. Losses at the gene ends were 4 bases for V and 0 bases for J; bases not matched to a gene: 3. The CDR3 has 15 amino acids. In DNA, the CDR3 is TGCGCCAGCAGCATGACAGGGGATAGCAATCAGCCCCAGCATTTT. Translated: CASSMTGDSNQPQHF.

The CDR3 region is CASSLQGLNTEAFF. Written as DNA, the CDR3 is TGTGCCAGCAGTCTACAGGGCTTGAACACTGAAGCTTTCTTT. This chain links TRBV6-5 with TRBJ1-1, with D perhaps TRBD1 (6 bases). V lost 5 bases to trimming and J lost 0 bases, with 10 bases between them. This CDR3 is built from 14 residues. CDR1 is MNHEY and CDR2 is SVGAGI in the germline V gene.

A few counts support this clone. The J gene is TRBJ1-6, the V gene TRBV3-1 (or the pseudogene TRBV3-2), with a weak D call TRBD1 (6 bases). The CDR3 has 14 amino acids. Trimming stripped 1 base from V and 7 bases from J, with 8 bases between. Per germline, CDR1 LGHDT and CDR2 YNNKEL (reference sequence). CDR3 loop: CASSQGTVNSPLHF. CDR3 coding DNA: TGTGCCAGCAGCCAAGGGACAGTCAATTCACCCCTCCACTTT.